This entry concerns a single T cell receptor (beta chain). The clone's antigen remains unknown. Per-nucleotide qualities are absent, and no much larger clonotype sits a single base away. The CDR3 regions of human TCRbeta chains were analyzed by immunosequencing. The study's processing was this. Repertoire TCRs were matched against a reference library of SARS-CoV-2-specific TCRs generated with the MIRA antigen-specificity platform. Breadth was defined as the fraction of unique TCRs that were SARS-CoV-2-associated. Depth was defined as the fraction of total T cells that were SARS-CoV-2-associated. Each spike-specific TCR was assigned to its reactive spike region and to a CD4 or CD8 class using the MIRA data. Log10-transformed breadth and depth values were compared by one-way ANOVA with Sidak's multiple comparisons tests. TCRdb mirrors the immuneACCESS table, restricted to in-frame sequences. Some clones are absent from its copies; in checked studies, under half trace to an unresolved V gene, and the reason for the others is unknown. The DNA gave D and trimming, while V, J and clone size come from that table. The sample includes approximately 190,000 clones, with roughly 90% observed a single time. Roughly 0.99% of the sample is held by the ten biggest clonotypes.

These data belong to a study of T cell responses to AZD1222 COVID-19 vaccine (dated by TCRdb to about 2021). Background on the whole study: AZD1222 recipients with second doses at about 4 weeks or about 12 weeks were pooled, because spike-specific TCR depth and breadth did not differ between schedules. A total of 233 trial participants underwent TCR sequencing, of whom nearly 210 received two doses of AZD1222 and roughly 25 received two doses of the MenACWY control vaccine. Enrollment into the trials was organized by age into subgroups of 18-55, 56-69 and 70-plus years, and those subgroups contained roughly 160, 29 and 62 TCR-sequenced participants, respectively. Summary of the overall study and its limitations: Vaccine-associated CD4 TCRs spanned the whole spike protein, with dominant responses in regions 160-218 and 743-854. After two AZD1222 doses, spike-specific TCR breadth and depth were significantly higher than at day 0 and than in MenACWY recipients. Epitopes outside the regions mutated in the B.1.351 and B.1.1.7 variants were reportedly recognized by nearly half of the unique spike-specific TCRs. Most participants were white British and females outnumbered males, and the authors suggested that clonal diversity may have been underestimated. Conclusions about previously exposed vaccinees were limited because only a handful of AZD1222 recipients were SARS-CoV-2 seropositive at baseline. In the small 56-69-year group, the increase in depth fell short of significance, most likely because of low power. Because no day 14 peak-response samples were available, the repertoires could be characterized only after the peak T cell response.

Inclusive of the bounding cysteine and phenylalanine, the CDR3 is 14 residues long. Only the CDR3 DNA stays, 42 bases, in frame from base 1. The time point tag for this specimen amounts to: baseline before first vaccination. Vaccinee samples were obtained from the UK trials COV001 and COV002, which included a single-blind randomized controlled phase 2/3 trial of AZD1222 (ChAdOx1 nCoV-19) in healthy adults. Trial participant PBMC samples were collected at day 0 and day 28 after the second dose for TCRbeta chain sequencing. The V and J genes are TRBV21-1 and TRBJ2-7; no check of the table's D call, TRBD2, against the DNA was made. TRBV21-1 is a documented pseudogene. The starting material was peripheral blood, obtained on day 0 of AZD1222 vaccination. The clonotype was recovered from an adult in good health. The bases read TGTGCCACCCCCGAAGGGACTATTTCCTACGAGCAGTACTTC. It specifies CATPEGTISYEQYF.